This TCR beta chain was found in a study of blood T cell repertoires in COVID-19. Overall study: Researchers got acute and convalescent COVID-19 samples from the United States, Italy and Spain. T cells, B-cell-depleted T cells, or PBMCs supplied cDNA or gDNA.

Profiled with immunoSEQ multiplex PCR; TCRdb holds only in-frame clones, not every one. Among about 120,000 clones listed, 75% to 90% were seen once. CDR3 length equals 15 residues. Germline trimming cut 5 bases from V and 4 bases from J; bases unmatched to any gene: 5. From germline, CDR1 is MNHEY and CDR2 SMNVEV (reference sequence). V is TRBV27 and J is TRBJ2-1, with 10 bases identical to TRBD2. The sample comprised peripheral blood. The TCR sequence derives from a man between 65 and 79 years old with active or convalescent COVID-19. The CDR3 region is CASSQLAGSYNEQFF. DNA for the CDR3: TGTGCCAGCAGTCAACTAGCGGGATCATACAATGAGCAGTTCTTC.